This T cell receptor (delta chain) is drawn from a study of γδ T cells in repeated Plasmodium falciparum infection. Looking at the study overall: Some Malian samples span acute malaria episodes; others come from no-transmission periods. Study-wide results and limits: Vdelta2-negative gammadelta repertoires appeared less diverse and less shared in Malian than Australian children. In Vdelta2-negative, largely Vdelta1+, gammadelta repertoires, repeated controlled infections appeared to drive clonal selection waves.

Germline V lookup: CDR1 TSWWSYY, CDR2 QGS. After removal of 3 bases from V and 1 base from J, the junction contained 24 bases not matched to a gene. The CDR3 totals 23 residues. Bulk repertoires came from Vgamma9/Vdelta2+ or Vdelta2-negative gammadelta T cells flow-sorted from PBMC. Note on this clone: Its antigen is currently unknown.

TCRdb called clones anew from the multiplex PCR reads with CATT. The sample consists of 75,000 to 95,000 delta-chain clones, 0.8% to 1% of them appearing once. The receptor was isolated from a pool of human donors (malaria-infected and uninfected, not separated). The sample consisted of gamma-delta T cells from blood. The chain is built from TRDV1 and TRDJ1; 12 positions agree with TRDD3. No J gene was available from TCRdb, and it was assigned here by a germline match of the DNA. In nucleotides, the CDR3 is TGTGCTCTTGGGGACCACTGGCCTTCCAGACGCAACTCTGGGGGATACGCCACCGATAAACTCATCTTT. It yields the protein CALGDHWPSRRNSGGYATDKLIF.